This TCR beta chain derives from a study of T cell responses to AZD1222 COVID-19 vaccine. Data came from immunoSEQ multiplex PCR; TCRdb stores just in-frame clones and leaves some out. Of tens of thousands of clones listed, more than 90% are singletons. This CDR3 is built from 15 residues. With 1 base clipped from V and 6 bases from J, the junction kept 3 bases outside the gene matches. Germline values: CDR1 SGHNT, CDR2 YYREEE (reference sequence). Second doses at about 4 or about 12 weeks were pooled. The J gene is TRBJ2-5, the V gene TRBV5-4; 13 bases align to TRBD2. Sample: peripheral blood, taken 28 days after the second AZD1222 dose. The origin of this receptor is an adult who received the AZD1222 COVID-19 vaccine. CDR3 bases: TGTGCCAGCAGCTTGCGACTAGCGGGAGGTCAGACCCAGTACTTC. Translated: CASSLRLAGGQTQYF.